The T cell receptor beta chain described here comes from a study of blood T cell repertoires in COVID-19. CDR3 length equals 14 residues. Germline V gene sequence: CDR1 MNHEY, CDR2 SVGEGT. Trimming stripped 6 bases from V and 2 bases from J, with 13 bases between. Method: immunoSEQ multiplex PCR; TCRdb's copy keeps in-frame clones and lacks some. The table lists under 65,000 clones, about 78% of them singletons. The participants were between about 18 and 100 years old and came from under 25 US areas. The sequence derives from a woman in her 50s with acute COVID-19. The V and J genes are TRBV6-2 or TRBV6-3 and TRBJ1-1; possibly TRBD1 for D (6 bases). Sequences were obtained from PBMCs or T cells enriched from blood (not recorded which). The DNA of the CDR3 is TGTGCCAGCAGCCCGACAGGACTTAACACTGAAGCTTTCTTT. Protein product: CASSPTGLNTEAFF.